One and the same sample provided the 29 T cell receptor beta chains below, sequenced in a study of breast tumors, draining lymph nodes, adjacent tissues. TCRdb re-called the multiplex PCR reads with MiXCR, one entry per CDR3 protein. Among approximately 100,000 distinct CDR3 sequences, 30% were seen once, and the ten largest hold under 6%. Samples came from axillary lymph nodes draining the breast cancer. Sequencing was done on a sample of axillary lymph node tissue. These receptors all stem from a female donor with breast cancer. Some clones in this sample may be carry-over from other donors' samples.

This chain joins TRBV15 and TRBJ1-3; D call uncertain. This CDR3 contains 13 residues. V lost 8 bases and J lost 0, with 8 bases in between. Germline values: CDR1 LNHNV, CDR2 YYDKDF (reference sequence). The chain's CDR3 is CATSRPSGNTIYF. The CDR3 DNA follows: TGTGCCACCTCGAGACCCTCTGGAAACACCATATATTTT.

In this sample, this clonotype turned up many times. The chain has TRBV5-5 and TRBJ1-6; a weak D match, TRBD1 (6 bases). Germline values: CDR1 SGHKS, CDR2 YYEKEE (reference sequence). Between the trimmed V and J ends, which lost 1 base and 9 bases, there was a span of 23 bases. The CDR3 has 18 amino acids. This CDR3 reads CASSLIRTAITLPSPLHF. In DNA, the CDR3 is TGTGCCAGCAGCTTGATTAGGACAGCAATTACCCTCCCTTCACCCCTCCACTTT.

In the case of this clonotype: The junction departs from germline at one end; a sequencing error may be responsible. In DNA, the CDR3 is TGCACCAGCAGCCAAGGGGAGGATCCGCGGTACGAGCAGTACTTC. Residues: CTSSQGEDPRYEQYF. The chain combines TRBV3-1 with TRBJ2-7, with TRBD2 as a possible D gene (6 bases). CDR1 LGHDT and CDR2 YNNKEL come from the germline V gene (reference sequence). The CDR3 is made up of 15 amino acids.

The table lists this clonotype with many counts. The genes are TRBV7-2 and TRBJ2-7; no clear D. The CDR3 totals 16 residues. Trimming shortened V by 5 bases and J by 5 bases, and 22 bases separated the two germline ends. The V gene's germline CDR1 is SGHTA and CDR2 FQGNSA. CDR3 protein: CASSQSISLKSHEQYF. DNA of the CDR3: TGTGCCAGCAGCCAAAGCATATCTCTTAAATCTCACGAGCAGTACTTC.

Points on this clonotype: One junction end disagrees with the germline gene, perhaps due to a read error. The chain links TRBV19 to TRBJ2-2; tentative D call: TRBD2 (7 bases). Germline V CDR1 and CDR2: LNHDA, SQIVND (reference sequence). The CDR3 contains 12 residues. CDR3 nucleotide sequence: TGTGCCAGTAGCCTAAGGGGGGGGGGGCTGTTTTTT. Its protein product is CASSLRGGGLFF.

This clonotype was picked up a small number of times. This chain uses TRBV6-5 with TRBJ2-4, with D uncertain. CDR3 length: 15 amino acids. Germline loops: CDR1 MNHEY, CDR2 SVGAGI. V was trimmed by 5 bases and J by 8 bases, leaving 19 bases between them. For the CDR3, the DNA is TGTGCCAGCAGTCACGCTGCCCGTCCGGGTTACATTCAGTACTTC. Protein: CASSHAARPGYIQYF.

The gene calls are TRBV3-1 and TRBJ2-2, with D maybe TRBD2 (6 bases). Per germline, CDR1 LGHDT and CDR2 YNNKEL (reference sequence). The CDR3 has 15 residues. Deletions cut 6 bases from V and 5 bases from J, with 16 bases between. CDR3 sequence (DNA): TGTGCCAGCAGAGGGAGTAGCGGAGCTACCGGGGAGCTGTTTTTT. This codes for CASRGSSGATGELFF.

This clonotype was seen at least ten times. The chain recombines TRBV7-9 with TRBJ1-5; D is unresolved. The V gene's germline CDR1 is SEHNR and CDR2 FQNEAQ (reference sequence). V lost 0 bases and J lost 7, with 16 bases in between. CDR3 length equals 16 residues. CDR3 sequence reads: CASSLASPLGQQPQHF. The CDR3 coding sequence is TGTGCCAGCAGCTTAGCGAGCCCCCTAGGCCAGCAGCCCCAGCATTTT.

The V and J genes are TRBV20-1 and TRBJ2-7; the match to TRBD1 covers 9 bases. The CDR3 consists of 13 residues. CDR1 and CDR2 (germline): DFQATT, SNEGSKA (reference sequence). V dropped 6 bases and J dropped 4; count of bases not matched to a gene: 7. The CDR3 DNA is TGCAGTGCCGCGGGACAGGGAGGATACGAGCAGTACTTC. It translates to CSAAGQGGYEQYF.

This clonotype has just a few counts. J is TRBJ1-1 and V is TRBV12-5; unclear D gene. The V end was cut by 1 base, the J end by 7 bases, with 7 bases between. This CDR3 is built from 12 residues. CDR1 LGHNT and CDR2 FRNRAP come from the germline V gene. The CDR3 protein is CASGLGQFEAFF. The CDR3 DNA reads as TGTGCTAGTGGTTTGGGGCAGTTTGAAGCTTTCTTT.

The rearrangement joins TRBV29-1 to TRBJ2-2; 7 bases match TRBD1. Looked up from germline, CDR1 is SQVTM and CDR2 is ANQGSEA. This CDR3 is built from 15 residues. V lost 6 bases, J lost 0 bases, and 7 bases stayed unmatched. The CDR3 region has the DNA TGCAGCGTACGACAGGGCTGTGCGAACACCGGGGAGCTGTTTTTT. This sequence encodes CSVRQGCANTGELFF.

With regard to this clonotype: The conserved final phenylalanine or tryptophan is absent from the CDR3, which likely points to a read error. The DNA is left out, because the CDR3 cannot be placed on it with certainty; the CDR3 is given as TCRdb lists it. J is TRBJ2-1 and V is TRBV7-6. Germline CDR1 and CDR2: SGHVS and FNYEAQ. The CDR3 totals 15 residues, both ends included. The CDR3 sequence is CASSPYSVPYNEQLL.

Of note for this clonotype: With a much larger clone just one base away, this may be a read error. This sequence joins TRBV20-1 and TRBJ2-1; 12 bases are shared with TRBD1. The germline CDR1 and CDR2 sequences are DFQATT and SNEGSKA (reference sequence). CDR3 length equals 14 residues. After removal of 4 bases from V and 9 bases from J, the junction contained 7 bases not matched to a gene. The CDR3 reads CSATGQGALTEQFF. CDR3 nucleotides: TGCAGTGCTACGGGACAGGGGGCGCTTACTGAGCAGTTCTTC.

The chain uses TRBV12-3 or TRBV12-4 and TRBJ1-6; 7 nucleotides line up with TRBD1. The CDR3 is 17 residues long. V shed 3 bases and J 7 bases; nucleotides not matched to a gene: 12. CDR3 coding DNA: TGTGCCAGCAGTTTCCCCCCCCGAGACAGGGAGAATTCACCCCTCCACTTT. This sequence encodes CASSFPPRDRENSPLHF.

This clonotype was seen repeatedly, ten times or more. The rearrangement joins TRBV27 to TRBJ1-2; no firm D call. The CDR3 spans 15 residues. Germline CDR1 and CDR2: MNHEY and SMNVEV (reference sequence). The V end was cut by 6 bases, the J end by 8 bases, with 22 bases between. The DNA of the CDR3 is TGTGCCAGCAGCCCCCAACCGGGCAACCCGGAAGGCTACACCTTC. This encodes CASSPQPGNPEGYTF.

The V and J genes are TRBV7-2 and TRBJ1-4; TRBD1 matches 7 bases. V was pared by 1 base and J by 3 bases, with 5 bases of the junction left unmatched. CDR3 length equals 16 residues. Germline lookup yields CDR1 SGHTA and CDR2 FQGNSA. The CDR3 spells CASSLGSGGSNEKLFF. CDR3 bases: TGTGCCAGCAGCTTAGGTTCAGGGGGGTCTAATGAAAAACTGTTTTTT.

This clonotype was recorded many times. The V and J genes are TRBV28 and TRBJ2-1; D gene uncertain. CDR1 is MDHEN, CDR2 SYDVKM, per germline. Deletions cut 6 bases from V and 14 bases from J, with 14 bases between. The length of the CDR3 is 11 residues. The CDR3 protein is CASRNGWLEFF. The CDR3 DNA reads TGTGCCAGCAGAAACGGGTGGTTGGAGTTCTTC.

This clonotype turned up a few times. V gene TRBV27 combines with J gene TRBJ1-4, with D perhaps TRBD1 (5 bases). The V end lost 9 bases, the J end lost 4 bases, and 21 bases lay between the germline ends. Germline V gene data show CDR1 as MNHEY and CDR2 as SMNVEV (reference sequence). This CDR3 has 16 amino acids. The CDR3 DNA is TGTGCCAGTAAAGAGGGTCGGGGCCTGGGTAATGAAAAACTGTTTTTT. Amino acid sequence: CASKEGRGLGNEKLFF.

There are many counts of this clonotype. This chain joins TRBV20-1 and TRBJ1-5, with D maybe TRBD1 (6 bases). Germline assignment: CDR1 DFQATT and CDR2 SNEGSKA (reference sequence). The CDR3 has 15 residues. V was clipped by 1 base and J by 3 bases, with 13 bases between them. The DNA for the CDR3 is TGCAGTGCTAGAGTTAGTACAGGGCTCAATCAGCCCCAGCATTTT. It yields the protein CSARVSTGLNQPQHF.

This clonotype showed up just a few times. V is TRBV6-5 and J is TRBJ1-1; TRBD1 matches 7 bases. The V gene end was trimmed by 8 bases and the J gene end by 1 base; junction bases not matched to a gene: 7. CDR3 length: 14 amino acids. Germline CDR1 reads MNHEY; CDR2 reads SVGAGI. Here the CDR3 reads CASRSTGKNTEAFF. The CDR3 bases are TGTGCCAGCCGCTCGACAGGGAAGAACACTGAAGCTTTCTTT.

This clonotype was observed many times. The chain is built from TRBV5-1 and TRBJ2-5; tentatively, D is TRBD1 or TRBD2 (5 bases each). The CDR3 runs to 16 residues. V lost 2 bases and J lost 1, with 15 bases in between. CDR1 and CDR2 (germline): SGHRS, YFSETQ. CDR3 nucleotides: TGCGCCAGCAGCTTTTCCCCATCCGGGGCCCAAGAGACCCAGTACTTC. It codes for CASSFSPSGAQETQYF. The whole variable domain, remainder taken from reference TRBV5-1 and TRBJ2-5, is KAGVTQTPRYLIKTRGQQVTLSCSPISGHRSVSWYQQTPGQGLQFLFEYFSETQRNKGNFPGRFSGRQFSNSRSEMNVSTLELGDSALYLCASSFSPSGAQETQYFGPGTRLLVL.

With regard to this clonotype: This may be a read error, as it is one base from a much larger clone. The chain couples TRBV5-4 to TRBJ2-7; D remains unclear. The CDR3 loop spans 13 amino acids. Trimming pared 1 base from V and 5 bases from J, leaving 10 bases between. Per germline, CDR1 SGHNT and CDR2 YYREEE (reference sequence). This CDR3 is CASSLSSANEQYF. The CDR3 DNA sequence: TGTGCCAGCAGCTTGTCCTCGGCCAACGAGCAGTACTTC.

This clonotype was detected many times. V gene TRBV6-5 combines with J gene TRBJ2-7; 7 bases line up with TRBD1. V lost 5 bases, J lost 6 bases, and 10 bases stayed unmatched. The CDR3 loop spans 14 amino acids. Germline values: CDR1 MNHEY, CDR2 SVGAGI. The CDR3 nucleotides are TGTGCCAGCAGTCGGCCGGGACAGAGTAGCGAGCAGTACTTC. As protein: CASSRPGQSSEQYF.

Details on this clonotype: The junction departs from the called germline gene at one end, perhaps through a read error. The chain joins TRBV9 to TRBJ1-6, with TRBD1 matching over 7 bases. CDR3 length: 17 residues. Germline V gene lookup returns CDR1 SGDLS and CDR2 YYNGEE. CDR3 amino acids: CASSASSGGTVSSPLHF. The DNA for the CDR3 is TGCGCCAGCAGCGCATCAAGTGGTGGGACAGTTAGTTCACCCCTCCACTTT.

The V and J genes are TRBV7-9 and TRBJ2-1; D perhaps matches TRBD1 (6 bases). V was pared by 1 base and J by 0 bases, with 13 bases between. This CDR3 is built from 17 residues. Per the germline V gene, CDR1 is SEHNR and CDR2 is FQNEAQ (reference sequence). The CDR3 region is CASSLERQALSYNEQFF. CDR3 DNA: TGTGCCAGCAGCTTAGAGCGACAGGCCCTCTCCTACAATGAGCAGTTCTTC. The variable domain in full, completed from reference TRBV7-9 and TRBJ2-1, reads DTGVSQNPRHKITKRGQNVTFRCDPISEHNRLYWYRQTLGQGPEFLTYFQNEAQLEKSRLLSDRFSAERPKGSFSTLEIQRTEQGDSAMYLCASSLERQALSYNEQFFGPGTRLTVL.

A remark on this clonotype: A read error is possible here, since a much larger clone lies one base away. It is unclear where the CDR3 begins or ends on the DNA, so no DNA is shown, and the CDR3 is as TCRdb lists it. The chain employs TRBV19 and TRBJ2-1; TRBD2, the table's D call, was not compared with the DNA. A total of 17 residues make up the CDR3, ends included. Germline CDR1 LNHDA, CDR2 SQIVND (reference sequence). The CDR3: CASSIVAGGTRNNEQSF.

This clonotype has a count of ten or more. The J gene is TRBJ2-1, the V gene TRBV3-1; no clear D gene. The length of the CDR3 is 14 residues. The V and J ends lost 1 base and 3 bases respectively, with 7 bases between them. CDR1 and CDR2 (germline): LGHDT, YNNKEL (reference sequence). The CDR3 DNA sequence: TGTGCCAGCAGCCAAGTTTCTGGCTACAATGAGCAGTTCTTC. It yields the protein CASSQVSGYNEQFF.

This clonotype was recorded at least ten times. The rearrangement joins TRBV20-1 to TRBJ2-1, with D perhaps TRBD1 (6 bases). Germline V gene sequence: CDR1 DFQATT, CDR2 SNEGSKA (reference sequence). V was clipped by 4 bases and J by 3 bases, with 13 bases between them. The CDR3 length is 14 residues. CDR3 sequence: CSAIDRINYNEQFF. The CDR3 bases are TGCAGTGCTATAGACAGGATAAACTACAATGAGCAGTTCTTC.

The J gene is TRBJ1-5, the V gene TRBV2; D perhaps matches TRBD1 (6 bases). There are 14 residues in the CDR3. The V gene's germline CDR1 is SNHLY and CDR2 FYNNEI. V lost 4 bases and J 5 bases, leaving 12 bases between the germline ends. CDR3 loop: CASSGNRDYQPQHF. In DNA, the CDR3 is TGTGCCAGCAGTGGGAACAGGGACTATCAGCCCCAGCATTTT.